This T cell receptor (beta chain) emerged from a study of blood T cell repertoires in COVID-19. Study-level information: The samples span acute and convalescent COVID-19 from the United States, Italy and Spain. In each case, the material was cDNA or gDNA derived from T cells, B-cell-depleted T cells, or PBMCs.

CDR1 is SGHRS, CDR2 YFSETQ, per germline. This CDR3 is built from 15 residues. Trimming shortened V by 2 bases and J by 1 base, and 11 bases separated the two germline ends. Methods used by the authors: Scientists estimated how many nucleated cells there were by amplifying reference gene primers. The repertoire was sequenced with immunoSEQ multiplex PCR; TCRdb's copy has only in-frame clones and lacks some. The V and J calls and clone size come from that table; D and trimming were worked out from the DNA. The table has under 85,000 clones, approximately 87% seen once. The chain uses TRBV5-1 and TRBJ2-3; D remains ambiguous. The sample comprised peripheral blood. This sequence was found in an elderly man in a cohort sampled during active COVID-19. The CDR3 loop is CASSFQTTGTDTQYF. CDR3 nucleotide sequence: TGCGCCAGCAGCTTTCAAACCACAGGCACAGATACGCAGTATTTT.